This T cell receptor (beta chain) was documented in a study of blood T cell repertoires in COVID-19. Study information: The origin of the acute and convalescent COVID-19 samples was the United States, Italy and Spain.

This CDR3 is built from 17 residues. Germline V gene lookup returns CDR1 LNHDA and CDR2 SQIVND (reference sequence). V was clipped by 6 bases and J by 2 bases; unmatched bases: 8. The data were produced by immunoSEQ multiplex PCR, yet TCRdb's version contains in-frame clones alone and is incomplete. The sample lists about 88,000 clones; more than 85% were seen once. Sequencing used peripheral blood. The chain employs TRBV19 and TRBJ2-6; 9 bases line up with TRBD1. The TCR originated in a man in his sixties with acute or convalescent COVID-19. CDR3 residues: CASSPGQGGAGANVLTF. The DNA of the CDR3 is TGTGCCAGTAGCCCGGGACAGGGCGGGGCTGGGGCCAACGTCCTGACTTTC.